The T cell receptor beta chain under discussion was sequenced for a study of metastatic and nonmetastatic thyroid tumors. Study results and caveats: When malignant thyroid tumors were compared with benign nodules, TCR beta diversity was reportedly significantly higher in the malignant tumors. This held in both blood and tumor samples.

Source study methods: Differences in CDR3 between clinicopathological groups were drawn on to build a classifier intended to discriminate distant-metastatic papillary thyroid cancer patients. TCRdb re-clonotyped the PCR reads through MiXCR. TCRdb's processing, not the authors', yielded these V and J calls. The sample lists tens of thousands of clones, 20% to 25% seen once, with 9.2% in the top ten. This clone appeared many times. Its antigen remains unknown. This CDR3 is 18 amino acids long. The ends lost 5 bases at V and 0 bases at J; junction bases unmatched: 8. Germline V gene lookup returns CDR1 LNHDA and CDR2 SQIVND (reference sequence). No treatment had been given to any patient before thyroid surgery.

This chain uses TRBV19 with TRBJ2-3; 13 nucleotides align to TRBD2. The TCR was taken from a female donor with papillary thyroid cancer or a benign thyroid nodule (not recorded which). Some clones in this sample may be carry-over from other donors' samples. Sequencing was performed on blood. The CDR3 bases are TGTGCCAGTAGTCTGGGACTAGCGGGGAGAACTAGCACAGATACGCAGTATTTT. As protein: CASSLGLAGRTSTDTQYF.